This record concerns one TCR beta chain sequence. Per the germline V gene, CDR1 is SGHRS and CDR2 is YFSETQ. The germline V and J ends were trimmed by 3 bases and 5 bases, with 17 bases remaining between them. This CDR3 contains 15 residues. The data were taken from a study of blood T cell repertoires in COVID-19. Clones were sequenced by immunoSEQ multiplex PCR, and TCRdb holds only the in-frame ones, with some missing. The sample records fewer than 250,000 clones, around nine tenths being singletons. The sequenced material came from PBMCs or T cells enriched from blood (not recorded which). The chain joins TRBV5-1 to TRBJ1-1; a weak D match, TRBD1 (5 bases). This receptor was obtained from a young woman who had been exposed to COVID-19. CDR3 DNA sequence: TGCGCCAGCAGCTCGGGGGACGGAGGACTTACTGAAGCTTTCTTT. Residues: CASSSGDGGLTEAFF.